This passage covers 23 T cell receptor beta chains from one sample sequenced in a study of T cell clones after liver transplantation. The repertoire was sequenced with immunoSEQ multiplex PCR; TCRdb's copy has only in-frame clones and lacks some. The sample has roughly 40,000 clones, about 86% seen once. The sequenced sample was CD4+ T cells from blood, obtained 24 months after liver transplant. The origin of the receptors is a human patient who received a liver transplant. The graft donor may have contributed some T cells.

V is TRBV9 and J is TRBJ2-3, with 7 bases identical to TRBD1. Looked up from germline, CDR1 is SGDLS and CDR2 is YYNGEE. J lost 2 bases, V lost 4 bases, and 10 bases had no gene match. The CDR3 consists of 16 residues. The CDR3 loop reads CASSPRQGRDTDTQYF. Here the CDR3 DNA reads TGTGCCAGCAGCCCCCGACAGGGTCGAGACACAGATACGCAGTATTTT.

This chain links TRBV4-1 with TRBJ2-7; 9 positions agree with TRBD1. Trimming removed 2 bases from V and 1 base from J; junction bases left unmatched: 6. The germline V gene has CDR1 MGHRA and CDR2 YSYEKL. This CDR3 is 16 amino acids long. CDR3 nucleotide sequence: TGCGCCAGCAGCCAATATTCCGGGACAGGGTCCTACGAGCAGTACTTC. This translates into CASSQYSGTGSYEQYF.

The gene calls are TRBV7-2 and TRBJ2-1, with no clear D. Germline V lookup: CDR1 SGHTA, CDR2 FQGNSA. Between the trimmed V and J ends, which lost 1 base and 6 bases, there was a span of 10 bases. The CDR3 extends over 14 amino acids. The CDR3 bases are TGTGCCAGCAGCTTAGTGAGACTCCTCAATGAGCAGTTCTTC. It encodes CASSLVRLLNEQFF.

The gene calls are TRBV18 and TRBJ2-1; D may be TRBD2 (5 bases). From germline, CDR1 is KGHSH and CDR2 LQKENI. The V gene lost 6 bases and the J gene lost 4 bases, with 16 bases spanning the gap. The CDR3 has 15 residues. The DNA for the CDR3 is TGTGCCAGCTCCCGACCGGGAAATCGGTACAATGAGCAGTTCTTC. Amino acids: CASSRPGNRYNEQFF.

The chain joins TRBV11-1 to TRBJ2-7; D perhaps matches TRBD2 (7 bases). This CDR3 spans 14 amino acids. Trimming shortened V by 3 bases and J by 2 bases, and 11 bases separated the two germline ends. Germline CDR1 SGHAT, CDR2 FQDESV (reference sequence). CDR3 loop: CASSFRGGPYEQYF. The CDR3 bases are TGTGCCAGCAGCTTTCGCGGGGGCCCCTACGAGCAGTACTTC.

In this sample, this clone turned up a few times. DNA for the CDR3: TGTGCCAGCAGCTCTAGCGGGCGATACACAGATACGCAGTATTTT. Amino acids: CASSSSGRYTDTQYF. The gene calls are TRBV11-2 and TRBJ2-3; 8 positions match TRBD2. CDR3 size: 15 residues. The J segment lost 2 bases and the V segment lost 4 bases, leaving 5 bases of the junction unmatched. From germline, CDR1 is SGHAT and CDR2 FQNNGV.

The J gene is TRBJ1-1, the V gene TRBV18; no definite D call. Germline V lookup: CDR1 KGHSH, CDR2 LQKENI. CDR3 size: 15 residues. V lost 0 bases, J lost 2 bases, and 10 bases lay in between. The CDR3 DNA is TGTGCCAGCTCACCACCAAGATCGGGTAACACTGAAGCTTTCTTT. Amino acid sequence: CASSPPRSGNTEAFF.

The chain uses TRBV6-5 and TRBJ2-3, with D unclear. Germline CDR1 is MNHEY and CDR2 is SVGAGI. Trimming shortened V by 7 bases and J by 0 bases, and 8 bases separated the two germline ends. The CDR3 runs 13 residues. The CDR3 coding sequence is TGTGCCAGCACGTCTGGTAGCACAGATACGCAGTATTTT. Translation: CASTSGSTDTQYF.

J is TRBJ2-7 and V is TRBV6-6, with D possibly TRBD1 on 6 matching bases. Germline loops: CDR1 MNHNY, CDR2 SVGAGI (reference sequence). Trimming removed 7 bases from V and 0 bases from J, with 13 bases in between. This CDR3 is built from 14 residues. The CDR3, as DNA: TGTGCCAGCACCATGGACAGAAGCTCCTACGAGCAGTACTTC. Translating gives CASTMDRSSYEQYF.

The rearrangement joins TRBV10-3 to TRBJ2-3; 13 positions agree with TRBD2. This CDR3 contains 18 residues. V shed 0 bases and J 4 bases; nucleotides not matched to a gene: 7. Germline CDR1 reads ENHRY; CDR2 reads SYGVKD. Here the CDR3 reads CAISESLGLAGPPDTQYF. The CDR3 nucleotides are TGTGCCATCAGTGAGTCGCTGGGACTAGCGGGGCCCCCAGATACGCAGTATTTT.

The chain employs TRBV5-4 and TRBJ1-2; D perhaps matches TRBD1 (5 bases). The V gene lost 0 bases and the J gene lost 7 bases, with 13 bases spanning the gap. The CDR3 extends over 14 amino acids. In germline, CDR1 is SGHNT, CDR2 YYREEE (reference sequence). CDR3 amino acids: CASSLGQGGSGYTF. The CDR3 nucleotides read TGTGCCAGCAGCTTGGGGCAGGGTGGAAGTGGCTACACCTTC. The variable domain in full, completed from reference TRBV5-4 and TRBJ1-2, reads ETGVTQSPTHLIKTRGQQVTLRCSSQSGHNTVSWYQQALGQGPQFIFQYYREEENGRGNFPPRFSGLQFPNYSSELNVNALELDDSALYLCASSLGQGGSGYTFGSGTRLTVV.

The chain combines TRBV2 with TRBJ1-5; TRBD1 might be the D (5 bases). V was cut by 4 bases and J by 4 bases, with 5 bases left in between. This CDR3 has 12 amino acids. Germline assignment: CDR1 SNHLY and CDR2 FYNNEI. CDR3 nucleotides: TGTGCCAGCAGTGGGGGGAATCAGCCCCAGCATTTT. Protein: CASSGGNQPQHF.

The rearrangement uses TRBV7-3 and TRBJ2-1, with unresolved D. CDR1 is SGHTA, CDR2 FQGTGA, per germline. This CDR3 comprises 14 residues. The V end lost 0 bases, the J end lost 9 bases, and 12 bases lay between the germline ends. CDR3 residues: CASSLTTSNGEQFF. The CDR3 coding sequence is TGTGCCAGCAGCTTAACGACATCCAATGGTGAGCAGTTCTTC.

The J gene is TRBJ2-2, the V gene TRBV5-1; 11 bases fit TRBD1. The junction had 4 bases not matched to a gene; V was cut back by 5 bases and J by 4 bases. The germline CDR1 and CDR2 sequences are SGHRS and YFSETQ. The CDR3 is 15 amino acids. The CDR3 here is CASRGQGAFTGELFF. Here the CDR3 DNA reads TGCGCCAGCAGAGGACAGGGGGCCTTCACCGGGGAGCTGTTTTTT.

The V and J genes are TRBV5-4 and TRBJ2-5, with TRBD1 matching over 10 bases. The V segment lost 4 bases and the J segment 2 bases; nucleotides outside the gene matches: 5. CDR1 is SGHNT and CDR2 is YYREEE in the germline V gene (reference sequence). The CDR3 sequence is 15 residues long. DNA of the CDR3: TGTGCCAGCAGCAGGGACAGGGGCTTACAAGAGACCCAGTACTTC. Protein sequence: CASSRDRGLQETQYF.

The V gene is TRBV25-1, the J gene TRBJ1-1, with a possible D match to TRBD1 (5 bases). Trimming removed 0 bases at V and 9 bases at J, with 11 bases between. The CDR3 is 13 residues long. In germline, CDR1 is MGHDK, CDR2 SYGVNS. Here the CDR3 reads CASSEYAGLQAFF. CDR3 nucleotide sequence: TGTGCCAGCAGTGAATATGCAGGGTTACAAGCTTTCTTT.

This clone was counted between two and nine times. The chain employs TRBV6-1 and TRBJ2-1; no clear D gene. Germline V lookup: CDR1 MNHNS, CDR2 SASEGT. The CDR3 runs 16 residues. V was pared by 2 bases and J by 7 bases, with 18 bases between. This chain's CDR3 is CASSESWERVTNEQFF. The CDR3 DNA reads TGTGCCAGCAGTGAATCGTGGGAAAGGGTGACAAATGAGCAGTTCTTC.

This chain connects TRBV27 to TRBJ2-1; D may be TRBD1 (5 bases). The CDR3 runs to 15 residues. Germline-derived CDR1 and CDR2 are MNHEY and SMNVEV (reference sequence). V shed 2 bases and J shed 6 bases, with 14 bases lying between them. CDR3 DNA: TGTGCCAGCAGTTTACAGGGTGCCACTTTCAATGAGCAGTTCTTC. It translates to CASSLQGATFNEQFF.

The V and J genes are TRBV19 and TRBJ2-7; D is possibly TRBD1 or TRBD2 (5 bases each). V was shortened by 7 bases and J by 0 bases, with 16 bases between the two germline ends. Looked up from germline, CDR1 is LNHDA and CDR2 is SQIVND (reference sequence). The CDR3 runs 15 residues. The CDR3 DNA follows: TGTGCCAGTACCACCGGCAGGGACCACTCCTACGAGCAGTACTTC. Protein: CASTTGRDHSYEQYF.

V is TRBV5-1 and J is TRBJ2-1, with 10 bases aligning to TRBD2. The germline V gene has CDR1 SGHRS and CDR2 YFSETQ. The CDR3 loop spans 15 amino acids. The ends lost 0 bases at V and 7 bases at J; junction bases unmatched: 4. The CDR3 loop is CASSLALAGSNEQFF. CDR3 sequence (DNA): TGCGCCAGCAGCTTGGCACTAGCGGGGTCTAATGAGCAGTTCTTC. Drawing the rest from reference TRBV5-1 and TRBJ2-1, the complete variable domain is KAGVTQTPRYLIKTRGQQVTLSCSPISGHRSVSWYQQTPGQGLQFLFEYFSETQRNKGNFPGRFSGRQFSNSRSEMNVSTLELGDSALYLCASSLALAGSNEQFFGPGTRLTVL.

The chain joins TRBV19 to TRBJ2-1, with TRBD2 identical over 8 bases. The CDR3 length is 14 residues. CDR1 and CDR2 from the germline V gene are LNHDA and SQIVND (reference sequence). The V and J ends lost 6 bases and 8 bases, in that order; junction bases with no gene match: 9. The CDR3 region has the DNA TGTGCCAGTAGCCTCGATAGCGGGAAAGATGAGCAGTTCTTC. This encodes CASSLDSGKDEQFF.

The CDR3 loop is CASSISAGNYGYTF. Written as DNA, the CDR3 is TGTGCCAGCAGTATCTCGGCGGGTAACTATGGCTACACCTTC. This sequence joins TRBV6-6 and TRBJ1-2; no clear D gene. The V end was cut by 5 bases, the J end by 1 base, with 11 bases between. The CDR3 runs to 14 residues. Germline CDR1 and CDR2: MNHNY and SVGAGI (reference sequence).

The CDR3 is CASSELGGTAGDGDEQFF. The CDR3 region has the DNA TGTGCCAGCAGTGAGCTAGGGGGGACAGCGGGAGATGGCGATGAGCAGTTCTTC. The chain carries TRBV2 and TRBJ2-1, with D perhaps TRBD2 (8 bases). The CDR3 is 18 residues long. The V end lost 3 bases, the J end lost 8 bases, and 26 bases lay between the germline ends. Germline-derived CDR1 and CDR2 are SNHLY and FYNNEI. Filled out from reference TRBV2 and TRBJ2-1, the complete variable domain reads EPEVTQTPSHQVTQMGQEVILRCVPISNHLYFYWYRQILGQKVEFLVSFYNNEISEKSEIFDDQFSVERPDGSNFTLKIRSTKLEDSAMYFCASSELGGTAGDGDEQFFGPGTRLTVL.